These T cell receptor beta chains were read from a single sample in a study of blood T cell repertoires in COVID-19. The table came from immunoSEQ multiplex PCR; TCRdb's copy has only in-frame clones and leaves some out. The sample consists of around 150,000 clones, roughly 88% of them appearing once. Source material: PBMCs or T cells enriched from blood (not recorded which). Receptors originate from a man between 65 and 85 years old who had been exposed to COVID-19. CDR3s include the opening cysteine and the closing phenylalanine or tryptophan. The D gene is left open where the match is weak. Not all rows give a size; the values are once, few, many and, for expanded clones, a class.

>TRBD1|.|TRBV5-4|TRBJ2-7
TGTGCCAGCAGCTTGGGGGACAGGGAATACGAGCAGTACTTC
CASSLGDREYEQYF
>TRBD2|.|TRBV12-3/TRBV12-4|TRBJ2-7
TGTGCCAGCAGTTTAGCGACCGGGAGGGCGCAGTACTTC
CASSLATGRAQYF
>TRBD1|.|TRBV29-1|TRBJ1-5
TGCAGCGTGCAGGGGGAATTTAACAATCAGCCCCAGCATTTT
CSVQGEFNNQPQHF
>TRBD2|.|TRBV19|TRBJ2-2
TGTGCCAGTAGTTCCTGGACTAGCACTAACACCGGGGAGCTGTTTTTT
CASSSWTSTNTGELFF
>TRBD1|.|TRBV18|TRBJ1-5
TGTGCCAGCTCACCTCGGACAGGGGGATATAGCAATCAGCCCCAGCATTTT
CASSPRTGGYSNQPQHF
>.|.|TRBV5-1|TRBJ1-2
TGCGCCAGCAGCTTCGGGGAGCCCTATGGCTACACCTTC
CASSFGEPYGYTF
>TRBD1|.|TRBV9|TRBJ1-1
TGTGCCAGCACCCCGGGACAGGGCTTTTCGAACACTGAAGCTTTCTTT
CASTPGQGFSNTEAFF
>.|.|TRBV4-3|TRBJ2-7
TGCGCCAGCAGCCAAGAGGAGGCCTCGGGGGAGCAGTACTTC
CASSQEEASGEQYF
>.|.|TRBV27|TRBJ2-3
TGTGCCAGCAGTTTAATTCCCCCCGGGGTTAGGAATACGCAGTATTTT
CASSLIPPGVRNTQYF
>.|.|TRBV7-2|TRBJ2-5
TGTGCCAGCAGCTACGGTGGGGCAGTGACCCAGTACTTC
CASSYGGAVTQYF
>.|few|TRBV6-5|TRBJ1-1
TGTGCCAGTCATGCTCCAGGGAGGGCTGAAGCTTTCTTT
CASHAPGRAEAFF
>TRBD2|.|TRBV5-1|TRBJ2-5
TGCGCCAGCAGCTCACGGACTAGCGGGGGGGCGTTGAGTTTAGAGACCCAGTACTTC
CASSSRTSGGALSLETQYF
>TRBD1|few|TRBV2|TRBJ1-2
TGTGCCACCAGGAAAGGGGGACAGAGCTATGGCTACACCTTC
CATRKGGQSYGYTF
>.|.|TRBV10-3|TRBJ1-1
TGTGCCATCAGTGAGACAGGCTCGGGCAACACTGAAGCTTTCTTT
CAISETGSGNTEAFF
>TRBD2|.|TRBV11-2|TRBJ2-7
TGTGCCAGCAGCCAAACTGGGGCTAGCGGGATTTTGGGAGAGCAGTACTTC
CASSQTGASGILGEQYF